Each of the 24 T cell receptor beta chains below was sequenced from the same sample in a study of vaccination effects on CD4 cells after COVID-19. Sequencing in the ViraFEST assay came after antigen-specific CD4+ T cells had been expanded with viral peptide pools, which were used to stimulate PBMC. Isolation of CD4+ T cells took place after 10 to 11 days of culture. BNT162b2 vaccine or mRNA-1273 vaccine was given to participants in two doses. Measured with immunoSEQ multiplex PCR; TCRdb has only the in-frame clones, and not every one. The repertoire consists of tens of thousands of clones, with over 70% occurring once and the leading ten covering more than 1%. No cognate antigen is known for these TCRs. The specimen comprised CD4+ T cells from PBMCs cultured with HCoV-229E spike peptides, sampled after COVID-19 vaccination. These receptors all come from a human donor who received a COVID-19 vaccine.

V gene TRBV10-2 combines with J gene TRBJ1-1; no definite D call. The V and J ends lost 1 base and 2 bases respectively, with 5 bases between them. The germline CDR1 and CDR2 sequences are WSHSY and SAAADI. The length of the CDR3 is 13 residues. The CDR3 DNA follows: TGCGCCAGCAGTGAGTTCTCAAACACTGAAGCTTTCTTT. It translates to CASSEFSNTEAFF.

The V call is TRBV6-5, the J call TRBJ2-3, with D perhaps TRBD2 (5 bases). Trimming stripped 6 bases from V and 4 bases from J, with 17 bases between. This CDR3 has 15 residues. Germline CDR1 is MNHEY and CDR2 is SVGAGI. CDR3 sequence reads: CASRRRPSSADTQYF. The CDR3 nucleotides are TGTGCCAGCAGGAGACGACCTAGTAGCGCAGATACGCAGTATTTT.

The rearrangement joins TRBV7-3 to TRBJ1-3, with no clear D. Per germline, CDR1 SGHTA and CDR2 FQGTGA. The ends were cut back, 1 base at V and 0 bases at J, with 10 bases in the middle. The CDR3 extends over 16 amino acids. CDR3 residues: CASSLRGGVSGNTIYF. In DNA form, the CDR3 reads TGTGCCAGCAGCTTAAGAGGCGGAGTCTCTGGAAACACCATATATTTT.

This rearrangement joins TRBV3-1 (or the pseudogene TRBV3-2) to TRBJ1-2, with 8 bases fitting TRBD1. The CDR3 runs 20 residues. Germline loops: CDR1 LGHDT, CDR2 YNNKEL (reference sequence). The trim removed 0 bases at V and 5 bases at J, leaving 20 bases unmatched. Here the CDR3 reads CASSQDLYLGTGPSKYGYTF. DNA for the CDR3: TGTGCCAGCAGCCAAGATCTCTACCTCGGGACAGGTCCTTCGAAATATGGCTACACCTTC.

The chain couples TRBV18 to TRBJ2-3; D remains ambiguous. V was shortened by 3 bases and J by 1 base, with 11 bases between the two germline ends. The CDR3 loop spans 15 amino acids. Per the germline V gene, CDR1 is KGHSH and CDR2 is LQKENI. CDR3 nucleotide sequence: TGTGCCAGCTCACCCGGGCCTGTCGGCACAGATACGCAGTATTTT. It encodes CASSPGPVGTDTQYF.

The chain employs TRBV6-1 and TRBJ2-7; D is unclear. Deletions cut 2 bases from V and 0 bases from J, with 8 bases between. Germline-derived CDR1 and CDR2 are MNHNS and SASEGT. The CDR3 totals 14 residues. Written as DNA, the CDR3 is TGTGCCAGCAGTGAACAATTAGACTCCTACGAGCAGTACGTC. It translates to CASSEQLDSYEQYV.

This chain links TRBV28 with TRBJ2-3; 9 nucleotides agree with TRBD2. With 5 bases clipped from V and 6 bases from J, the junction kept 9 bases outside the gene matches. Germline V gives CDR1 MDHEN, CDR2 SYDVKM. The CDR3 runs to 15 residues. The CDR3 reads CASSPYSGGRDTQYF. The CDR3 DNA reads as TGTGCCAGCAGTCCCTATAGCGGGGGCAGGGATACGCAGTATTTT.

In its sample, this clone was seen once. The chain couples TRBV14 to TRBJ1-1; a weak D match, TRBD1 (6 bases). CDR3 size: 14 residues. Germline CDR1 and CDR2: SGHDN and FVKESK. Trimming removed 3 bases from V and 4 bases from J, with 12 bases in between. CDR3 nucleotides: TGTGCCAGCAGCCACGGAGGGGGGGGCACTGAAGCTTTCTTT. This translates into CASSHGGGGTEAFF.

This clone has just a few counts. The rearrangement joins TRBV3-1 (or the pseudogene TRBV3-2) to TRBJ1-1; D unresolved. The CDR3 loop spans 12 amino acids. V gave up 3 bases and J gave up 11 bases, with 13 bases separating them. Germline CDR1 is LGHDT and CDR2 is YNNKEL (reference sequence). CDR3 nucleotides: TGTGCCAGCAGCCAGGGAGGCGGCTCGGCTTTCTTT. As protein: CASSQGGGSAFF.

The chain combines TRBV4-3 with TRBJ2-1, with 7 nucleotides matching TRBD2. V was clipped by 3 bases and J by 6 bases; unmatched bases: 11. CDR1 is LGHNA and CDR2 is YSLEER in the germline V gene. This CDR3 has 16 residues. CDR3 in DNA: TGCGCCAGCAGCCATCTGACTAGCTCAGGGCTCAATGAGCAGTTCTTC. It yields the protein CASSHLTSSGLNEQFF.

The chain links TRBV28 to TRBJ2-3; TRBD2 agrees at 10 bases. The germline CDR1 and CDR2 sequences are MDHEN and SYDVKM. The CDR3 has 14 amino acids. Trimming at V came to 6 bases and at J to 3 bases, leaving 3 bases not matched to a gene. The CDR3 bases are TGTGCCAGCAGCAGTAGCGGGGGGACAGATACGCAGTATTTT. It specifies CASSSSGGTDTQYF.

J is TRBJ2-2 and V is TRBV2; 15 bases are shared with TRBD2. V shed 2 bases and J 3 bases; nucleotides not matched to a gene: 10. The CDR3 length is 20 residues. Germline V gene lookup returns CDR1 SNHLY and CDR2 FYNNEI. CDR3 DNA sequence: TGTGCCAGCAGTGAAAATCGGACTAGCGGGGGGGCCCTAGACACCGGGGAGCTGTTTTTT. Translation gives CASSENRTSGGALDTGELFF.

The CDR3 sequence: CASSLDGQGGGDTQYF. The DNA for the CDR3 is TGCGCCAGCAGCTTGGACGGGCAGGGGGGGGGAGATACGCAGTATTTT. The rearrangement links TRBV5-1 to TRBJ2-3, with D perhaps given as TRBD1 or TRBD2 (7 bases each). Deletions cut 0 bases from V and 5 bases from J, with 16 bases between. The CDR3 is 16 residues long. CDR1 is SGHRS, CDR2 YFSETQ, per germline.

The CDR3 reads CASSFTASTEAFF. CDR3 DNA sequence: TGTGCCAGCAGTTTTACAGCGAGCACTGAAGCTTTCTTT. This chain joins TRBV2 and TRBJ1-1; D uncertain. V was shortened by 5 bases and J by 4 bases, with 11 bases between the two germline ends. Germline CDR1 is SNHLY and CDR2 is FYNNEI. CDR3 length equals 13 residues.

The genes are TRBV19 and TRBJ1-5; a weak D match, TRBD1 (6 bases). This CDR3 is built from 16 residues. Germline loops: CDR1 LNHDA, CDR2 SQIVND (reference sequence). The ends were cut back, 8 bases at V and 0 bases at J, with 17 bases in the middle. CDR3 DNA: TGTGCCAGTTCTGGACAGAGCCAATATAGCAATCAGCCCCAGCATTTT. It is translated as CASSGQSQYSNQPQHF.

V usage is TRBV29-1 and J usage is TRBJ2-3; D is unclear. There are 13 residues in the CDR3. Germline values: CDR1 SQVTM, CDR2 ANQGSEA. Trimming shortened V by 3 bases and J by 1 base, and 8 bases separated the two germline ends. This CDR3 reads CSVDSAGTDTQYF. As DNA, the CDR3 is TGCAGCGTTGATTCCGCGGGCACAGATACGCAGTATTTT.

V usage is TRBV20-1 and J usage is TRBJ2-1; 8 positions agree with TRBD2. The germline gives CDR1 DFQATT, CDR2 SNEGSKA (reference sequence). The CDR3 is 15 amino acids. Trimming took 3 bases from V and 5 from J; bases not matched to a gene: 9. The CDR3 nucleotides are TGCAGTGCTAGTTTCAGCGGGGGAGAGGACAATGAGCAGTTCTTC. Amino acids: CSASFSGGEDNEQFF.

Only a few counts were recorded for this clone. The chain uses TRBV28 and TRBJ1-5, with D perhaps matching TRBD1 (5 bases). V dropped 3 bases and J dropped 9 bases, with 15 bases sitting between them. Germline assignment: CDR1 MDHEN and CDR2 SYDVKM. The CDR3 loop spans 14 amino acids. CDR3 loop: CASSLFRTGAPQHF. The CDR3 DNA follows: TGTGCCAGCAGTTTGTTCCGCACCGGGGCGCCCCAGCATTTT.

This clone was observed once. The chain is built from TRBV3-1 (or the pseudogene TRBV3-2) and TRBJ1-1; D remains unclear. CDR3 size: 13 residues. Looked up from germline, CDR1 is LGHDT and CDR2 is YNNKEL (reference sequence). V was trimmed by 3 bases and J by 8 bases, leaving 13 bases between them. CDR3 DNA: TGTGCCAGCAGCCAGAGGCCGCCGTTGGAAGCTTTCTTT. Protein product: CASSQRPPLEAFF.

V gene TRBV18 combines with J gene TRBJ2-7, with 10 bases that match TRBD2. This CDR3 comprises 13 residues. The V and J ends lost 3 bases and 9 bases, in that order; junction bases with no gene match: 5. Germline-derived CDR1 and CDR2 are KGHSH and LQKENI. CDR3 amino acids: CASSPGTSEGQYV. For the CDR3, the DNA is TGTGCCAGCTCACCCGGGACTAGCGAGGGGCAGTACGTC.

The chain joins TRBV5-1 to TRBJ2-5, with 8 bases lining up with TRBD1. Germline-derived CDR1 and CDR2 are SGHRS and YFSETQ. This CDR3 is built from 15 residues. V was clipped by 7 bases and J by 4 bases; unmatched bases: 12. The CDR3 sequence is CASFHLSGGPETQYF. CDR3 DNA: TGCGCCAGCTTTCACTTATCAGGGGGCCCAGAGACCCAGTACTTC.

The table lists this clone with a few counts. The V gene is TRBV12-3 or TRBV12-4, the J gene TRBJ1-1, with TRBD1 as a possible D gene (6 bases). V was cut by 7 bases and J by 4 bases, with 10 bases left in between. The CDR3 is 12 residues long. The CDR3 DNA follows: TGTGCCAGCACCAGGGGAACCACTGAAGCTTTCTTT. Protein: CASTRGTTEAFF.

The chain is built from TRBV12-5 and TRBJ1-5; perhaps TRBD1 as D (6 bases). Trimming took off 0 bases at V and 2 bases at J, with 14 bases between the two ends. This CDR3 has 17 residues. Per germline, CDR1 LGHNT and CDR2 FRNRAP. CDR3 nucleotide sequence: TGTGCTAGTGGTTTGGTAAATGACAGGTCGGGCAATCAGCCCCAGCATTTT. Amino acid sequence: CASGLVNDRSGNQPQHF.

The rearrangement links TRBV2 to TRBJ1-1; possibly TRBD1 for D (6 bases). Germline CDR1 SNHLY, CDR2 FYNNEI. Trimming pared 3 bases from V and 3 bases from J, leaving 11 bases between. CDR3 length equals 14 residues. CDR3 residues: CASSDQGLDTEAFF. The CDR3 DNA follows: TGTGCCAGCAGTGATCAGGGGCTCGACACTGAAGCTTTCTTT.